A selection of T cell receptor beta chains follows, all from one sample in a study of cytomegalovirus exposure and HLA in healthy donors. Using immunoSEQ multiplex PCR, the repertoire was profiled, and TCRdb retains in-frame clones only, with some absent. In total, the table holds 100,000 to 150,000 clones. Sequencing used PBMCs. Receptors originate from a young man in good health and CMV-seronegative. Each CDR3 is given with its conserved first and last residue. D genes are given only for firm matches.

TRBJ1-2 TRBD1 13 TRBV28 CASSERTGAGYTF TGTGCCAGCAGTGAGCGGACAGGCGCTGGCTACACCTTC
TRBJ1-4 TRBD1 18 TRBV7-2 CASSLGKGRGRVNEKLFF TGTGCCAGCAGCTTAGGCAAAGGCAGGGGGCGAGTTAATGAAAAACTGTTTTTT
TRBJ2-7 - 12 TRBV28 CASSLGAYEQYF TGTGCCAGCAGTTTAGGGGCGTACGAGCAGTACTTC
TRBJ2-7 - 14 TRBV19 CASSIASDTYEQYF TGTGCCAGTAGTATAGCTTCGGACACCTACGAGCAGTACTTC
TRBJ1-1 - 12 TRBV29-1 CSGYRDRTEAFF TGCAGCGGATACAGGGATCGGACTGAAGCTTTCTTT
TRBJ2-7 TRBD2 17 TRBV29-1 CSVEGLAGGPLTYEQYF TGCAGCGTTGAGGGACTAGCGGGGGGACCTCTGACCTACGAGCAGTACTTC
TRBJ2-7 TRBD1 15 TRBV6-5 CASSYSRGRFHEQYF TGTGCCAGCAGTTACTCCAGGGGGCGCTTCCACGAGCAGTACTTC
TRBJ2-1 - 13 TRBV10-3 CAIRTASDNEQFF TGTGCCATCAGGACAGCTAGTGACAATGAGCAGTTCTTC
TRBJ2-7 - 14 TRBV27 CASRIGGWRSEQYF TGTGCCAGCAGGATAGGGGGATGGAGATCCGAGCAGTACTTC
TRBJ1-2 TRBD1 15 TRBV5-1 CASRFSGQPNYGYTF TGCGCCAGCAGATTCTCGGGACAGCCGAACTATGGCTACACCTTC
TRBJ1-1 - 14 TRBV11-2 CASSRGAAGTEAFF TGTGCCAGCAGCCGCGGAGCAGCCGGCACTGAAGCTTTCTTT
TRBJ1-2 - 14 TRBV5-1 CASNRAPENYGYTF TGCGCCAGCAACCGAGCCCCGGAGAACTATGGCTACACCTTC
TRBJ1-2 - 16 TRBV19 CASSDFRRDKSYGYTF TGTGCCAGTAGTGATTTTCGACGGGACAAGTCATATGGCTACACCTTC
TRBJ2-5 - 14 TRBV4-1 CASSPVETEETQYF TGCGCCAGCAGCCCCGTAGAGACAGAAGAGACCCAGTACTTC
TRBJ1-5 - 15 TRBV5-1 CASSVGAGSNQPQHF TGCGCCAGCAGCGTCGGGGCGGGGTCCAATCAGCCCCAGCATTTT
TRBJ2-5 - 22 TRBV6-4 CASSDSGERVKTGRRIQETQYF TGTGCCAGCAGTGACTCGGGGGAGCGGGTTAAAACAGGCAGACGGATCCAAGAGACCCAGTACTTC
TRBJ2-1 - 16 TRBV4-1 CASSQGGSGTYNEQFF TGCGCCAGCAGCCAAGGCGGTAGCGGAACCTACAATGAGCAGTTCTTC
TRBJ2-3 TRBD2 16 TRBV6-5 CASSSGGTGLWDTQYF TGTGCCAGCAGTTCCGGGGGGACCGGTCTATGGGATACGCAGTATTTT
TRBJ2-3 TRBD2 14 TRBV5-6 CASSFGGARDTQYF TGTGCCAGCAGCTTCGGGGGGGCCCGAGATACGCAGTATTTT
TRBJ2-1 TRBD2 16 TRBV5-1 CASSFGLAGGYNEQFF TGCGCCAGCAGCTTCGGACTAGCGGGGGGTTACAATGAGCAGTTCTTC
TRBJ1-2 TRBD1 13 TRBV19 CASRSRGNYGYTF TGTGCCAGTAGGAGCAGGGGGAACTATGGCTACACCTTC
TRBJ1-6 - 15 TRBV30 CAWSGVQGKDSPLHF TGTGCCTGGAGTGGGGTACAGGGTAAGGATTCACCCCTCCACTTT
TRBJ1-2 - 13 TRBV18 CASSPERRWGYTF TGTGCCAGCTCACCGGAACGGAGGTGGGGCTACACCTTC
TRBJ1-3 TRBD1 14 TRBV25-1 CASSGPGQGSTIYF TGTGCCAGCAGTGGCCCGGGACAGGGGAGCACCATATATTTT